This T cell receptor (beta chain) was captured in a study of blood T cell repertoires in COVID-19. Study context: PBMCs, B-cell-depleted T cells, or T cells provided the cDNA or gDNA that made up the material.

Clones were sequenced by immunoSEQ multiplex PCR, and TCRdb holds only the in-frame ones, with some missing. This repertoire shows over 200,000 clones, approximately 83% found once; its top ten account for over 0.95%. CDR1 is LNHDA and CDR2 is SQIVND in the germline V gene (reference sequence). The V segment lost 5 bases and the J segment 1 base; nucleotides outside the gene matches: 2. The CDR3 contains 16 residues. Followed longitudinally, the Seattle patients had been enrolled during active infection. This TCR was sampled from a woman in her twenties or thirties with COVID-19, enrolled during active disease. Sequenced sample: peripheral blood. The chain employs TRBV19 and TRBJ2-5, with 15 bases identical to TRBD2. CDR3 sequence: CASSWTSGGAQETQYF. The CDR3 DNA follows: TGTGCCAGTAGTTGGACTAGCGGGGGGGCCCAAGAGACCCAGTACTTC.